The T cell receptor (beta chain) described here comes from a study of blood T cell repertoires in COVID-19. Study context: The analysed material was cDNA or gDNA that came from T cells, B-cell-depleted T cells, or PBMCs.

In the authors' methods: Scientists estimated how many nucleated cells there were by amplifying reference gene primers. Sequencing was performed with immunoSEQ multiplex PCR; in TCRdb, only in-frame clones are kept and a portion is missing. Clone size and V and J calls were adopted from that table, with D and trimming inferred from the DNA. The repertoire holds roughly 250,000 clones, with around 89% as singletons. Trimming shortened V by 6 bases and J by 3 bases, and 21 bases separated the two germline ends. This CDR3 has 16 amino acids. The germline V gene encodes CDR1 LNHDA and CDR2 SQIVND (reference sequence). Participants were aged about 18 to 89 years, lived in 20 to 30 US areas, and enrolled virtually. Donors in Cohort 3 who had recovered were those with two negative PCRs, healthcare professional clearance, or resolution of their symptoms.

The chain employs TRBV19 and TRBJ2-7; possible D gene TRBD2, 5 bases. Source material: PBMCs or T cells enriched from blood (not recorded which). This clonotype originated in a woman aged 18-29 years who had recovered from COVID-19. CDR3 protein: CASSSRTGMSNYEQYF. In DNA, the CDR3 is TGTGCCAGTAGCTCACGGACTGGAATGTCGAACTACGAGCAGTACTTC.